This T cell receptor (beta chain) was retrieved from a study of shared clonotypes between healthy human individuals. A note on this clone: Its antigen is unidentified. The same CDR3 arises from other DNA sequences in this sample as well.

Clones were sequenced by immunoSEQ multiplex PCR, and TCRdb holds only the in-frame ones, with some missing. The sample records more than 2,000,000 clones, just over 90% being singletons. Overall study results and limits: Generation probabilities of non-shared clonotypes were lower (relative to those shared by all four donors). Around 5% of naive CD4 clonotypes were common to several donors.

Investigators divided CD4+ cells into CD45RA+ naive and CD45RA-negative memory subsets. The sequence came from a man between 18 and 29 years old in good health. Some clones in this sample may be carry-over from other donors' samples. Sequencing was done on a sample of naive CD4+ T cells from PBMCs. Subset in this sample: CD45RA+ positively selected.

CDR3 coding DNA: TGTGCCAGCTCACCCATTCTGGATTCCTACGAGCAGTACTTC. This sequence encodes CASSPILDSYEQYF. The chain has TRBV18 and TRBJ2-7; D not certain. CDR3 length: 14 amino acids. V was trimmed by 3 bases and J by 1 base, leaving 10 bases between them. Germline V gene sequence: CDR1 KGHSH, CDR2 LQKENI.